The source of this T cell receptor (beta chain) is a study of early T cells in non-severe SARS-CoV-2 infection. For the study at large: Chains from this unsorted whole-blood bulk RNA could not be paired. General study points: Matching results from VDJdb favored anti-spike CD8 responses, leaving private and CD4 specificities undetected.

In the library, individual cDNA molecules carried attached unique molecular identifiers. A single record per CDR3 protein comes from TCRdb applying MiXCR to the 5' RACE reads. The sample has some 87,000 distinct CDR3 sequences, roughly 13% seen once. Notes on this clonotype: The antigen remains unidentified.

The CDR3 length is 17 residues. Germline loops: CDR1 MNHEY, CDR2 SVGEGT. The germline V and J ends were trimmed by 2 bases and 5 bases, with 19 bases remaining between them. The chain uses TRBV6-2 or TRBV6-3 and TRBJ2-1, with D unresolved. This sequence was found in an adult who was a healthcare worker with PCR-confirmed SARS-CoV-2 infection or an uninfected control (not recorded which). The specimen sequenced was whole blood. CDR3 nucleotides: TGTGCCAGCAGTTACGGTTCGACCCTACGGAACCACAATGAGCAGTTCTTC. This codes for CASSYGSTLRNHNEQFF.